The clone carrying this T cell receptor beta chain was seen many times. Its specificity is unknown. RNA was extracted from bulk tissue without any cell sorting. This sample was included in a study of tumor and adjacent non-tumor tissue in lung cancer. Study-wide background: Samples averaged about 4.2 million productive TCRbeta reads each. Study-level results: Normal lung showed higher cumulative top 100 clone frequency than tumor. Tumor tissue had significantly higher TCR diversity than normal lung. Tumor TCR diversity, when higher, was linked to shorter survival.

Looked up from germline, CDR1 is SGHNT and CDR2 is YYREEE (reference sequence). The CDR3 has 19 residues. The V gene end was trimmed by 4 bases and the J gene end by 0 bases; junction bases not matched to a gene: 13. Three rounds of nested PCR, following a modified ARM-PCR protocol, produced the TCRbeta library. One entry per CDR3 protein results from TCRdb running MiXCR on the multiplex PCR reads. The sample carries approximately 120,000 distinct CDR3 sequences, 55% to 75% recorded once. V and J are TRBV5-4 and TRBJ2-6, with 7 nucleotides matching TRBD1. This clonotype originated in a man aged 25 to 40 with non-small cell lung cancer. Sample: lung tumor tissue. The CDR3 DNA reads TGTGCCAGCAGCCCCAACAGGGCAGGGGGAATCTCTGGGGCCAACGTCCTGACTTTC. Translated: CASSPNRAGGISGANVLTF.